Shown below are 5 T cell receptor beta chains from a single sample sequenced in a study of blood T cell repertoires in COVID-19. Here immunoSEQ multiplex PCR was the method, and the copy in TCRdb shows in-frame clones only, minus some. The sample lists roughly 120,000 clones; 85% were seen once. Material: peripheral blood. The origin of the receptors is a man aged 35 to 55 with acute or convalescent COVID-19.

The V gene is TRBV5-1, the J gene TRBJ2-7; D might be TRBD1 (6 bases). The germline CDR1 and CDR2 sequences are SGHRS and YFSETQ. The V gene lost 6 bases and the J gene lost 0 bases, with 10 bases spanning the gap. This CDR3 is built from 13 residues. CDR3 residues: CASTGADSYEQYF. CDR3 nucleotide sequence: TGCGCCAGCACAGGGGCCGACTCCTACGAGCAGTACTTC.

V gene TRBV29-1 combines with J gene TRBJ1-1, with 8 positions matching TRBD1. The trim removed 7 bases at V and 5 bases at J, leaving 6 bases unmatched. Germline values: CDR1 SQVTM, CDR2 ANQGSEA. This CDR3 contains 12 residues. In DNA, the CDR3 is TGCAGCGGGGGACAGGCGATAACTGAAGCTTTCTTT. The encoded protein is CSGGQAITEAFF.

This chain joins TRBV7-9 and TRBJ2-2; 10 bases map to TRBD2. The CDR3 is 17 residues long. V lost 8 bases to trimming and J lost 0 bases; unmatched junction nucleotides: 9. The germline V gene encodes CDR1 SEHNR and CDR2 FQNEAQ (reference sequence). CDR3: CASPQDSGRSNTGELFF. CDR3 sequence (DNA): TGTGCCAGCCCCCAGGATAGCGGGAGGTCGAACACCGGGGAGCTGTTTTTT.

The chain combines TRBV27 with TRBJ2-6, with 7 bases aligning to TRBD1. The CDR3 has 14 residues. V lost 5 bases to trimming and J lost 3 bases; unmatched junction nucleotides: 1. Germline CDR1 and CDR2: MNHEY and SMNVEV (reference sequence). CDR3 nucleotide sequence: TGTGCCAGCAGTGACAGGGTTGGGGCCAACGTCCTGACTTTC. Its translation is CASSDRVGANVLTF.

V is TRBV25-1 and J is TRBJ1-1; D remains ambiguous. V lost 2 bases, J lost 2 bases, and 9 bases lay in between. The germline V gene has CDR1 MGHDK and CDR2 SYGVNS. The CDR3 has 14 amino acids. CDR3 sequence (DNA): TGTGCCAGCAGTGAAGGGAGGGAAAACACTGAAGCTTTCTTT. Translation: CASSEGRENTEAFF.